Listed here are 28 T cell receptor beta chains from one sample, sequenced in a study of T cells in Graves' hyperthyroidism and ophthalmopathy (dated by TCRdb to about 2019). To prepare the library, multiplex PCR was applied. The data were produced on an Illumina HiSeq 2000. TCR beta CDR3 regions were amplified from RNA transcripts. A first-round RT-PCR of the TCR CDR3 used the HTBI primer set with the Qiagen OneStep RT-PCR kit. TCRdb ran its own pipeline on the public reads, namely fastp trimming at Q25 and MiXCR clone calling, and kept in-frame beta chains. Each CDR3 protein appears once, grouped with its most common genes and DNA. The sample table shows roughly 710,000 distinct CDR3 sequences, and roughly a third are seen once. Roughly 30% of the sample is held by the ten biggest clonotypes. The specimen sequenced was blood. These receptors were taken from a woman in her thirties or forties with Graves' hyperthyroidism.

The J gene is TRBJ2-2, the V gene TRBV5-1; 11 bases fit TRBD1. This CDR3 region has 17 residues. The germline V gene encodes CDR1 SGHRS and CDR2 YFSETQ. The J segment lost 0 bases and the V segment lost 4 bases, leaving 5 bases of the junction unmatched. The CDR3 reads CASSDWDRGTNTGELFF. CDR3 DNA: TGCGCCAGCAGCGATTGGGACAGGGGGACGAACACCGGGGAGCTGTTTTTT.

As to this clonotype: One end of the junction is discordant with germline, which a read error may explain. J is TRBJ1-3 and V is TRBV6-6; D unclear. CDR3 length: 11 amino acids. The germline CDR1 and CDR2 sequences are MNHNY and SVGAGI (reference sequence). DNA for the CDR3: TGTGCCGGCAGTTACGGAAACACCATATATTTT. Translation: CAGSYGNTIYF.

This clonotype has a handful of counts. The CDR3 region is CASSYRGQGIGYTF. CDR3 bases: TGTGCCAGCAGCTACCGGGGACAGGGGATTGGCTACACCTTC. The gene calls are TRBV7-2 and TRBJ1-2; 10 nucleotides align to TRBD1. Germline CDR1 and CDR2: SGHTA and FQGNSA. CDR3 length: 14 residues. The junction had 6 bases not matched to a gene; V was cut back by 4 bases and J by 7 bases.

Details on this clonotype: At one end, the junction sequence differs from germline, possibly due to a read error. J is TRBJ2-5 and V is TRBV20-1; TRBD2 agrees at 8 bases. From germline, CDR1 is DFQATT and CDR2 SNEGSKA (reference sequence). This CDR3 has 14 amino acids. The CDR3 region is CSAGDRGGTDTQYF. The CDR3, as DNA: TGCAGTGCTGGAGATCGGGGGGGCACAGATACGCAGTACTTC.

With regard to this clonotype: This may be a read error: a much more frequent sequence differs by one nucleotide. The gene calls are TRBV6-5 and TRBJ2-7; 8 bases match TRBD2. Germline V lookup: CDR1 MNHEY, CDR2 SVGAGI. There are 14 residues in the CDR3. The V and J ends lost 2 bases and 9 bases, in that order; junction bases with no gene match: 9. CDR3 DNA: TGTGCCAGCAGTTACGGCCGGCTCGCGGGGGGGCAGTACTTC. This gives the protein CASSYGRLAGGQYF.

This chain uses TRBV6-1 with TRBJ2-3, with D possibly matching TRBD1 (5 bases). CDR1 is MNHNS, CDR2 SASEGT, per germline. The CDR3 runs to 14 residues. V was cut by 7 bases and J by 4 bases, with 15 bases left in between. This CDR3 reads CASTYLTDADTQYF. In DNA, the CDR3 is TGTGCCAGCACCTATCTGACAGATGCAGATACGCAGTATTTT.

This clonotype was recorded a few times. A read error may account for a junction end that differs from germline. This chain connects TRBV19 to TRBJ1-2; D might be TRBD1 (5 bases). Germline V CDR1 and CDR2: LNHDA, SQIVND (reference sequence). The CDR3 is 15 residues long. CDR3 region: CASSILSQATYGYTF. The CDR3 nucleotides read TGTGCCAGCAGTATATTATCACAGGCGACCTATGGCTACACCTTC.

This clonotype has a count of ten or more. The V call is TRBV19, the J call TRBJ1-5, with a weak D call TRBD1 (5 bases). CDR1 is LNHDA and CDR2 is SQIVND in the germline V gene (reference sequence). CDR3 length equals 15 residues. Trimming shortened V by 7 bases and J by 2 bases, and 15 bases separated the two germline ends. In DNA, the CDR3 is TGTGCCAGTACCCGCTACCGGGACGGCAATCAGCCCCAGCATTTT. Its protein is CASTRYRDGNQPQHF.

The chain recombines TRBV4-3 with TRBJ2-3; perhaps TRBD1 as D (5 bases). Looked up from germline, CDR1 is LGHNA and CDR2 is YSLEER. The V end was cut by 4 bases, the J end by 0 bases, with 11 bases between. This CDR3 is 15 amino acids long. The CDR3 sequence is CASSPWGPSTDTQYF. The DNA for the CDR3 is TGCGCCAGCAGCCCATGGGGCCCTAGCACAGATACGCAGTATTTT.

This clonotype was counted ten times or more. The rearrangement joins TRBV27 to TRBJ1-6; tentatively, D is TRBD1 (5 bases). The germline V gene has CDR1 MNHEY and CDR2 SMNVEV (reference sequence). Trimming shortened V by 6 bases and J by 10 bases, and 19 bases separated the two germline ends. The CDR3 runs 15 residues. CDR3 sequence (DNA): TGTGCCAGCAGCCCCATGGTGGGGCTCAGCTCACCCCTCCACTTT. Its translation is CASSPMVGLSSPLHF.

With respect to this clonotype: Compared with germline, one end of the junction differs, possibly owing to a read error. The chain employs TRBV10-2 and TRBJ1-1, with D possibly being TRBD1 (6 bases). The germline V gene encodes CDR1 WSHSY and CDR2 SAAADI. CDR3 length equals 14 residues. CDR3 sequence (DNA): TGTGCCAGCAGTTACTTGGACAGTAGCGCTGAAGCTTTCTTT. It is translated as CASSYLDSSAEAFF.

The rearrangement joins TRBV19 to TRBJ1-2; a possible D gene is TRBD1 (5 bases). The CDR3 totals 15 residues. The V and J ends lost 3 bases and 3 bases respectively, with 14 bases between them. Germline V gene data show CDR1 as LNHDA and CDR2 as SQIVND (reference sequence). The CDR3: CASSIAGRGHYGYTF. The CDR3 bases are TGTGCCAGTAGTATTGCAGGACGGGGACACTATGGCTACACCTTC.

This clonotype has more than one count but fewer than ten. The chain joins TRBV10-1 to TRBJ2-2; no clear D. Looked up from germline, CDR1 is WNHNN and CDR2 is SYGVQD (reference sequence). The ends were cut back, 11 bases at V and 8 bases at J, with 3 bases in the middle. The CDR3 runs 8 residues. CDR3 sequence: CAPGELFF. For the CDR3, the DNA is TGCGCCCCAGGGGAGCTGTTTTTT.

In its sample, this clonotype was seen many times. The chain combines TRBV7-2 with TRBJ1-1, with D possibly TRBD1 on 6 matching bases. Trimming left V 5 bases short and J 5 bases short, with 15 bases between. The V gene's germline CDR1 is SGHTA and CDR2 FQGNSA. The CDR3 contains 14 residues. The chain's CDR3 is CASSPDGQGTEAFF. The CDR3 DNA follows: TGTGCCAGCAGCCCCGACGGGCAGGGGACTGAAGCTTTCTTT.

Worth noting for this clonotype: The final CDR3 position lacks the conserved phenylalanine or tryptophan, pointing to a likely read error. V usage is TRBV25-1 and J usage is TRBJ1-3; D possibly corresponds to TRBD1 (6 bases). V was clipped by 6 bases and J by 3 bases, with 18 bases between them. The CDR3 consists of 16 residues. Germline CDR1 and CDR2: MGHDK and SYGVNS. The chain's CDR3 is CASRPRGGFFGNTIYS. The CDR3 DNA is TGTGCCAGCAGACCCCGAGGGGGGTTCTTTGGAAACACCATATATTCT.

The V gene is TRBV28, the J gene TRBJ1-2; D call uncertain. Per germline, CDR1 MDHEN and CDR2 SYDVKM. The CDR3 totals 12 residues. The ends were cut back, 3 bases at V and 5 bases at J, with 7 bases in the middle. Here the CDR3 DNA reads TGTGCCAGCAGTTTTGCTGCTTATGGCTACACCTTC. Translation: CASSFAAYGYTF.

This clonotype was found a few times. The chain joins TRBV4-1 to TRBJ2-7; tentatively, D is TRBD2 (6 bases). The V gene's germline CDR1 is MGHRA and CDR2 YSYEKL. This CDR3 is built from 16 residues. Trimming cost V 1 base and J 6 bases, with 19 bases left between them. This CDR3 reads CASSQVGTHEAGEQYF. In DNA form, the CDR3 reads TGCGCCAGCAGCCAAGTTGGGACTCACGAGGCGGGCGAGCAGTACTTC.

The gene calls are TRBV4-3 and TRBJ1-1; D not certain. Germline V gives CDR1 LGHNA, CDR2 YSLEER. V lost 1 base to trimming and J lost 5 bases, with 8 bases between them. This CDR3 is built from 13 residues. The CDR3 here is CASSQGQVTEAFF. In nucleotides, the CDR3 is TGCGCCAGCAGCCAAGGCCAGGTAACTGAAGCTTTCTTT.

The V call is TRBV12-3 or TRBV12-4, the J call TRBJ1-1, with D perhaps TRBD1 (5 bases). The CDR3 has 14 amino acids. The ends were cut back, 4 bases at V and 4 bases at J, with 13 bases in the middle. Here the CDR3 reads CASSSSGGGTEAFF. CDR3 nucleotide sequence: TGTGCCAGCAGTTCTTCCGGGGGGGGCACTGAAGCTTTCTTT.

The chain carries TRBV9 and TRBJ2-7; D is perhaps TRBD2 (5 bases). V lost 4 bases, J lost 8 bases, and 10 bases lay in between. Germline values: CDR1 SGDLS, CDR2 YYNGEE. This CDR3 has 11 amino acids. The CDR3 here is CASSPGEKQYF. CDR3 nucleotides: TGTGCCAGCAGCCCCGGGGAAAAGCAGTACTTC.

As concerns this clonotype: Its ends do not fully match the called genes, so a read error is possible. The chain joins TRBV7-9 to TRBJ2-7; D could derive from TRBD1 or TRBD2 (5 bases each). Germline lookup yields CDR1 SEHNR and CDR2 FQNEAQ (reference sequence). The CDR3 spans 17 residues. As DNA, the CDR3 is TGCGCCAGCAGCCAAGAGGGTTGGGACGACATCCCTTACGAGCAGTACTTC. It yields the protein CASSQEGWDDIPYEQYF.

In regard to this clonotype: This may come from a read error, since a much larger clone is one base off. V gene TRBV7-2 combines with J gene TRBJ1-1, with no clear D. The CDR3 contains 16 residues. Germline V CDR1 and CDR2: SGHTA, FQGNSA. V was shortened by 5 bases and J by 1 base, with 17 bases between the two germline ends. This chain's CDR3 is CASSTPGYKGNTEAFF. The CDR3 DNA follows: TGTGCCAGCAGCACCCCCGGTTATAAGGGGAACACTGAAGCTTTCTTT.

The CDR3 spells CASSHRDERFYEQYF. DNA of the CDR3: TGTGCCAGCAGCCACCGGGACGAACGATTCTACGAGCAGTACTTC. The chain uses TRBV7-2 and TRBJ2-7, with D perhaps TRBD1 or TRBD2 (5 bases each). Trimming took off 5 bases at V and 3 bases at J, with 17 bases between the two ends. This CDR3 is 15 amino acids long. In germline, CDR1 is SGHTA, CDR2 FQGNSA.

There are a few counts of this clonotype. The CDR3 reads CSAMGLAGGAQYF. CDR3 in DNA: TGCAGTGCTATGGGGCTAGCGGGAGGAGCCCAGTACTTC. V usage is TRBV20-1 and J usage is TRBJ2-5, with TRBD2 matching 11 bases. The CDR3 totals 13 residues. Germline V gene lookup returns CDR1 DFQATT and CDR2 SNEGSKA (reference sequence). V lost 4 bases to trimming and J lost 9 bases; unmatched junction nucleotides: 7.

Concerning this clonotype: One base away lies a much larger clone, so this may be a sequencing read error. This sequence joins TRBV12-3 or TRBV12-4 and TRBJ1-5; tentative D call: TRBD1 (5 bases). Trimming removed 7 bases from V and 1 base from J, with 14 bases in between. The CDR3 is made up of 15 amino acids. The CDR3 DNA reads as TGTGCCAGCAACTCACAGGCTCGAAGCAATCAGCCCCAGCATTTT. This codes for CASNSQARSNQPQHF.

The sample holds a few counts of this clonotype. The chain combines TRBV6-1 with TRBJ1-2; 7 positions match TRBD1. The junction had 7 bases not matched to a gene; V was cut back by 7 bases and J by 8 bases. This CDR3 spans 12 amino acids. CDR1 and CDR2 (germline): MNHNS, SASEGT. Written as DNA, the CDR3 is TGTGCCAGCACGGCCGGGACAGCCGGCTACACCTTC. Its translation is CASTAGTAGYTF.

This clonotype was counted ten times or more. V and J are TRBV7-9 and TRBJ1-2, with 7 bases aligning to TRBD1. This CDR3 is built from 15 residues. The J segment lost 3 bases and the V segment lost 3 bases, leaving 7 bases of the junction unmatched. Germline V gives CDR1 SEHNR, CDR2 FQNEAQ (reference sequence). This CDR3 reads CASSFSGTEDYGYTF. DNA of the CDR3: TGTGCCAGCAGCTTTAGTGGGACAGAGGACTATGGCTACACCTTC.

The genes are TRBV4-3 and TRBJ2-5; D perhaps matches TRBD2 (6 bases). CDR3 size: 16 residues. V lost 5 bases, J lost 0 bases, and 16 bases lay in between. Germline V gives CDR1 LGHNA, CDR2 YSLEER. CDR3 sequence (DNA): TGCGCCAGCAGCGGCGGGATAGCGCCGTACCAAGAGACCCAGTACTTC. Its protein is CASSGGIAPYQETQYF.